These 30 T cell receptor beta chains originate from one sample sequenced in a study of beta chain features in type 1 diabetes. Findings and caveats of the study: The study found moderately but significantly shorter TCRB CDR3s in all four CD4+ subsets of Type 1 diabetes patients.

Expressed TCRB transcripts were sequenced because the isolated RNA had all been reverse transcribed beforehand. Profiling relied on immunoSEQ multiplex PCR, and the TCRdb table lists in-frame clones only, not all of them. The profile shows hundreds of thousands of clones, under 13% of them singletons. These receptors' antigens are unknown. Sequencing used naive CD4+ T cells from blood. Receptors originate from a man aged 25 to 40 with type 1 diabetes.

The rearrangement joins TRBV11-2 to TRBJ1-2; D may be TRBD1 (6 bases). Per the germline V gene, CDR1 is SGHAT and CDR2 is FQNNGV. The CDR3 is 16 amino acids. Trimming cost V 4 bases and J 2 bases, with 17 bases left between them. The CDR3 protein is CASSSLRTAKNYGYTF. In nucleotides, the CDR3 is TGTGCCAGCAGCTCGTTACGGACAGCTAAAAACTATGGCTACACCTTC. Based on the CDR3 plus reference TRBV11-2 and TRBJ1-2, the full variable domain is EAGVAQSPRYKIIEKRQSVAFWCNPISGHATLYWYQQILGQGPKLLIQFQNNGVVDDSQLPKDRFSAERLKGVDSTLKIQPAKLEDSAVYLCASSSLRTAKNYGYTFGSGTRLTVV.

This clone appeared a few times. The CDR3 reads CASSVEGRGTGELFF. The CDR3 DNA reads TGTGCCAGCAGCGTAGAAGGGAGGGGAACCGGGGAGCTGTTTTTT. The chain recombines TRBV9 with TRBJ2-2; 7 bases are shared with TRBD2. The length of the CDR3 is 15 residues. Trimming took 0 bases from V and 5 from J; bases not matched to a gene: 4. Germline CDR1 is SGDLS and CDR2 is YYNGEE.

V is TRBV15 and J is TRBJ2-7, with D possibly matching TRBD2 (6 bases). V was clipped by 3 bases and J by 6 bases, with 18 bases between them. The CDR3 length is 15 residues. Germline V gene lookup returns CDR1 LNHNV and CDR2 YYDKDF (reference sequence). In nucleotides, the CDR3 is TGTGCCACCAGCAGGGATGCGGGGTTGTTCTCCGAGCAGTACTTC. This translates into CATSRDAGLFSEQYF.

The V call is TRBV7-3, the J call TRBJ1-1; tentative D call: TRBD1 (6 bases). V gave up 5 bases and J gave up 9 bases, with 10 bases separating them. This CDR3 has 11 residues. Germline CDR1 and CDR2: SGHTA and FQGTGA. Written as DNA, the CDR3 is TGTGCCAGCAGCGGGGGCGGTCAAGCTTTCTTT. Translating gives CASSGGGQAFF.

The J gene is TRBJ2-1, the V gene TRBV29-1, with a tentative D call TRBD2 (7 bases). The CDR3 spans 15 residues. Germline loops: CDR1 SQVTM, CDR2 ANQGSEA. V was pared by 3 bases and J by 3 bases, with 15 bases between. CDR3 nucleotide sequence: TGCAGCGTTGAGGGGGGGAGGGGGTTCTACAATGAGCAGTTCTTC. Translated: CSVEGGRGFYNEQFF.

V and J are TRBV5-6 and TRBJ2-3, with 8 positions matching TRBD2. Germline V gives CDR1 SGHDT, CDR2 YYEEEE. J was trimmed by 10 bases and V by 0 bases; bases with no gene match: 10. The CDR3 extends over 15 amino acids. CDR3 nucleotide sequence: TGTGCCAGCAGCTTGGGCGCGGGGGGCCCTTCGGCGCAGTATTTT. Translated, it gives CASSLGAGGPSAQYF.

The CDR3 loop is CASGDREEQYF. The CDR3 DNA is TGTGCCAGTGGGGACAGGGAAGAGCAGTACTTC. This chain joins TRBV2 and TRBJ2-7; TRBD1 agrees at 9 bases. This CDR3 has 11 amino acids. Germline CDR1 SNHLY, CDR2 FYNNEI. V was clipped by 9 bases and J by 7 bases; unmatched bases: 4. Together with reference TRBV2 and TRBJ2-7, the CDR3 gives the full variable domain: EPEVTQTPSHQVTQMGQEVILRCVPISNHLYFYWYRQILGQKVEFLVSFYNNEISEKSEIFDDQFSVERPDGSNFTLKIRSTKLEDSAMYFCASGDREEQYFGPGTRLTVT.

The genes are TRBV6-5 and TRBJ2-5; 10 bases align to TRBD2. J lost 5 bases, V lost 6 bases, and 9 bases had no gene match. CDR3 length: 15 amino acids. The V gene's germline CDR1 is MNHEY and CDR2 SVGAGI. The DNA of the CDR3 is TGTGCCAGCAGGGATCTAGCGGGGGTTGGGGAGACCCAGTACTTC. It translates to CASRDLAGVGETQYF.

The V call is TRBV9, the J call TRBJ2-3; unclear D gene. This CDR3 contains 15 residues. Germline assignment: CDR1 SGDLS and CDR2 YYNGEE. Between the trimmed V and J ends, which lost 0 bases and 2 bases, there was a span of 10 bases. The chain's CDR3 is CASSVAGRNTDTQYF. The CDR3 DNA sequence: TGTGCCAGCAGCGTAGCAGGCCGAAACACAGATACGCAGTATTTT. The complete variable domain, with remaining parts taken from reference TRBV9 and TRBJ2-3, reads DSGVTQTPKHLITATGQRVTLRCSPRSGDLSVYWYQQSLDQGLQFLIQYYNGEERAKGNILERFSAQQFPDLHSELNLSSLELGDSALYFCASSVAGRNTDTQYFGPGTRLTVL.

This clone has more than one count but fewer than ten. The V call is TRBV7-9, the J call TRBJ1-2; TRBD1 is a possible D gene (6 bases). The CDR3 runs 12 residues. CDR1 SEHNR and CDR2 FQNEAQ come from the germline V gene (reference sequence). Trimming took 1 base from V and 8 from J, leaving 8 bases between them. This CDR3 is CASSLVQGGYTF. CDR3 coding DNA: TGTGCCAGCAGCTTAGTCCAGGGGGGCTACACCTTC.

V is TRBV19 and J is TRBJ1-5; 10 bases agree with TRBD1. CDR3 size: 14 residues. The V and J ends lost 6 bases and 4 bases, in that order; junction bases with no gene match: 3. Germline V gene data show CDR1 as LNHDA and CDR2 as SQIVND (reference sequence). The CDR3 region has the DNA TGTGCCAGTAGAGCGGACAGGGGGAATCAGCCCCAGCATTTT. As protein: CASRADRGNQPQHF.

V gene TRBV6-5 combines with J gene TRBJ2-5; no firm D call. This CDR3 is 13 amino acids long. Germline CDR1 and CDR2: MNHEY and SVGAGI. Trimming left V 7 bases short and J 2 bases short, with 11 bases between. The CDR3 reads CASMRSRQETQYF. Here the CDR3 DNA reads TGTGCCAGCATGAGGAGTCGACAAGAGACCCAGTACTTC.

The V and J genes are TRBV14 and TRBJ1-1; TRBD1 matches at 8 bases. Germline V gene lookup returns CDR1 SGHDN and CDR2 FVKESK. The CDR3 loop spans 13 amino acids. Losses at the gene ends were 2 bases for V and 11 bases for J; bases not matched to a gene: 7. For the CDR3, the DNA is TGTGCCAGCAGCCAATCCAGGGGGCCCTTGGCTTTCTTT. Translated: CASSQSRGPLAFF.

This clone was detected only once. The J gene is TRBJ2-7, the V gene TRBV30; weak D call: TRBD1 (6 bases). V shed 4 bases and J shed 6 bases, with 10 bases lying between them. Germline assignment: CDR1 GTSNPN and CDR2 SVGIG (reference sequence). The CDR3 loop spans 11 amino acids. The CDR3 loop reads CAWKTGFEQYF. The DNA for the CDR3 is TGTGCCTGGAAAACAGGGTTCGAGCAGTACTTC.

V gene TRBV4-1 combines with J gene TRBJ2-1; 10 bases agree with TRBD1. This CDR3 has 15 residues. Trimming at V came to 4 bases and at J to 9 bases, leaving 9 bases not matched to a gene. CDR1 and CDR2 from the germline V gene are MGHRA and YSYEKL. CDR3 amino acids: CASSPRTGGNGEQFF. CDR3 bases: TGCGCCAGCAGCCCGAGGACAGGGGGTAACGGTGAGCAGTTCTTC.

The chain combines TRBV7-9 with TRBJ2-1; 9 nucleotides align to TRBD2. Germline CDR1 and CDR2: SEHNR and FQNEAQ (reference sequence). This CDR3 contains 19 residues. V lost 2 bases to trimming and J lost 0 bases; unmatched junction nucleotides: 11. CDR3: CASSLRLSGGSYSYNEQFF. The CDR3 nucleotides read TGTGCCAGCAGCTTAAGGTTAAGCGGGGGGTCTTACTCCTACAATGAGCAGTTCTTC. The variable domain in full, completed from reference TRBV7-9 and TRBJ2-1, reads DTGVSQNPRHKITKRGQNVTFRCDPISEHNRLYWYRQTLGQGPEFLTYFQNEAQLEKSRLLSDRFSAERPKGSFSTLEIQRTEQGDSAMYLCASSLRLSGGSYSYNEQFFGPGTRLTVL.

This clone has just a few counts. The gene calls are TRBV5-1 and TRBJ2-7, with 7 bases identical to TRBD1. The junction had 14 bases not matched to a gene; V was cut back by 3 bases and J by 2 bases. This CDR3 is 17 amino acids long. Germline loops: CDR1 SGHRS, CDR2 YFSETQ. The CDR3 sequence is CASSSGGQAAPPYEQYF. The CDR3 bases are TGCGCCAGCAGCTCTGGTGGACAGGCGGCCCCCCCCTACGAGCAGTACTTC. The complete variable domain, with remaining parts taken from reference TRBV5-1 and TRBJ2-7, reads KAGVTQTPRYLIKTRGQQVTLSCSPISGHRSVSWYQQTPGQGLQFLFEYFSETQRNKGNFPGRFSGRQFSNSRSEMNVSTLELGDSALYLCASSSGGQAAPPYEQYFGPGTRLTVT.

This clone appeared a few times. The chain is built from TRBV29-1 and TRBJ2-5; 9 bases are a match to TRBD2. Germline loops: CDR1 SQVTM, CDR2 ANQGSEA. There are 12 residues in the CDR3. V trimming: 6 bases; J trimming: 6 bases; junction bases outside the gene matches: 5. The CDR3 region is CSVAGGRKTQYF. The CDR3 DNA sequence: TGCAGCGTCGCGGGGGGGCGGAAGACCCAGTACTTC.

In this sample, this clone turned up a few times. This rearrangement joins TRBV30 to TRBJ1-6; the D is unclear. Germline V gene lookup returns CDR1 GTSNPN and CDR2 SVGIG (reference sequence). This CDR3 region has 12 residues. The V and J ends lost 5 bases and 10 bases respectively, with 12 bases between them. CDR3 region: CAWGRLASPLHF. CDR3 bases: TGTGCCTGGGGGAGATTGGCCTCACCCCTCCACTTT.

This clone was seen a handful of times. This chain connects TRBV7-9 to TRBJ2-1, with D uncertain. The germline gives CDR1 SEHNR, CDR2 FQNEAQ (reference sequence). The V end lost 3 bases, the J end lost 4 bases, and 7 bases lay between the germline ends. The CDR3 totals 13 residues. The CDR3 spells CASSLSRYNEQFF. CDR3 nucleotide sequence: TGTGCCAGCAGCTTGAGCCGGTACAATGAGCAGTTCTTC.

CDR3 nucleotides: TGTGCCTGGAGTGGGCAGGGGCGAGGCTATGGCTACACCTTC. Translated: CAWSGQGRGYGYTF. The chain uses TRBV30 and TRBJ1-2; possible D gene TRBD1, 6 bases. The ends were cut back, 1 base at V and 4 bases at J, with 13 bases in the middle. The germline V gene has CDR1 GTSNPN and CDR2 SVGIG (reference sequence). This CDR3 contains 14 residues.

The sample holds a few counts of this clone. CDR3 sequence reads: CASSYSWEAGVRTQYF. The CDR3 bases are TGTGCCAGCAGTTACTCTTGGGAAGCAGGGGTACGGACCCAGTACTTC. V and J are TRBV6-5 and TRBJ2-5, with D maybe TRBD1 (6 bases). The CDR3 contains 16 residues. Trimming stripped 0 bases from V and 7 bases from J, with 18 bases between. From germline, CDR1 is MNHEY and CDR2 SVGAGI.

This clone was seen a few times. This sequence joins TRBV12-5 and TRBJ2-1; tentatively, D is TRBD2 (6 bases). Germline CDR1 and CDR2: LGHNT and FRNRAP. There are 16 residues in the CDR3. Trimming cost V 6 bases and J 3 bases, with 18 bases left between them. DNA for the CDR3: TGTGCTAGTGGCCTACCTGAAGGGAGGCGCTACAATGAGCAGTTCTTC. Its protein product is CASGLPEGRRYNEQFF.

V gene TRBV18 combines with J gene TRBJ2-3; 11 bases are shared with TRBD2. The V gene end was trimmed by 6 bases and the J gene end by 5 bases; junction bases not matched to a gene: 7. From germline, CDR1 is KGHSH and CDR2 LQKENI. The length of the CDR3 is 15 residues. CDR3 region: CASSRGLAERDTQYF. Here the CDR3 DNA reads TGTGCCAGCTCTAGGGGACTAGCGGAGAGAGATACGCAGTATTTT.

This clone was seen only a few times. This rearrangement joins TRBV10-3 to TRBJ2-7; 9 bases line up with TRBD1. CDR1 and CDR2 (germline): ENHRY, SYGVKD. Trimming cost V 10 bases and J 4 bases; bases outside gene matches: 8. The CDR3 sequence is 13 residues long. The CDR3 nucleotides are TGTGCCACAAGGACAGGGGACGGATACGAGCAGTACTTC. Translation: CATRTGDGYEQYF.

This clone was seen a few times. This chain joins TRBV5-6 and TRBJ2-3; no clear D gene. Trimming cost V 4 bases and J 6 bases, with 9 bases left between them. There are 12 residues in the CDR3. CDR1 is SGHDT and CDR2 is YYEEEE in the germline V gene. CDR3 in amino acids: CASSPYLDTQYF. CDR3 sequence (DNA): TGTGCCAGCAGCCCGTATTTGGATACGCAGTATTTT.

This clone was observed a handful of times. The chain carries TRBV2 and TRBJ2-1; 7 bases are a match to TRBD1. CDR1 and CDR2 from the germline V gene are SNHLY and FYNNEI. There are 13 residues in the CDR3. V dropped 10 bases and J dropped 8; count of bases not matched to a gene: 11. The CDR3 spells CATRDSRSYEQFF. The DNA of the CDR3 is TGTGCCACCAGGGACAGCCGCTCGTATGAGCAGTTCTTC.

This CDR3 is CASSPGSRETQYF. The CDR3 DNA sequence: TGTGCCAGCAGCCCAGGGTCTAGAGAGACCCAGTACTTC. V and J are TRBV7-8 and TRBJ2-5; a weak D match, TRBD1 (5 bases). CDR3 length: 13 amino acids. Germline values: CDR1 SGHVS, CDR2 FQNEAQ. The V gene lost 5 bases and the J gene lost 4 bases, with 11 bases spanning the gap. The entire variable domain, with the rest obtained from reference TRBV7-8 and TRBJ2-5, is as follows: GAGVSQSPRYKVAKRGQDVALRCDPISGHVSLFWYQQALGQGPEFLTYFQNEAQLDKSGLPSDRFFAERPEGSVSTLKIQRTQQEDSAVYLCASSPGSRETQYFGPGTRLLVL.

In this sample, this clone turned up a few times. This sequence joins TRBV10-3 and TRBJ2-1; TRBD2 might be the D (7 bases). CDR3 length: 13 residues. V was pared by 4 bases and J by 8 bases, with 12 bases between. CDR1 and CDR2 from the germline V gene are ENHRY and SYGVKD. This CDR3 is CAISGGGRDEQFF. The CDR3, as DNA: TGTGCCATCAGTGGGGGGGGGCGCGATGAGCAGTTCTTC.

There are a few counts of this clone. This sequence joins TRBV25-1 and TRBJ2-3, with 7 bases matching TRBD2. In germline, CDR1 is MGHDK, CDR2 SYGVNS. The CDR3 runs to 14 residues. Unmatched junction bases numbered 9, after V lost 6 bases and J lost 6 bases. This chain's CDR3 is CASRRGKSGDTQYF. The CDR3 DNA is TGTGCCAGCAGGCGGGGGAAATCCGGTGATACGCAGTATTTT.